This is a list of T cell receptor beta chains from one sample in a study of CD8+ T cells in alopecia areata. TCRdb's table, derived via immunoSEQ multiplex PCR, lists solely in-frame clones and lacks some. The table records around 190,000 clones, 60% of them present only once. The sample was CD4+ T cells sorted from blood, taken at week 24, from a patient treated with tofacitinib. These receptors came from a human donor with alopecia areata. CDR3s include the opening cysteine and the closing phenylalanine or tryptophan. D genes are given only for firm matches. Where a row states a size, it is once, few, many or the class of an expanded clone; other rows omit it.

CDR3 length	clone size	J gene	V gene	D gene	CDR3 DNA	CDR3 protein
14	NA	TRBJ1-2	TRBV7-3	NA	TGTGCCAGCAGCTTAAATGGACAGAACTATGGCTACACCTTC	CASSLNGQNYGYTF
11	NA	TRBJ2-3	TRBV30	NA	TGTGCCTGGAGCGAGACAGATACGCAGTATTTT	CAWSETDTQYF
14	NA	TRBJ2-7	TRBV11-1	NA	TGTGCCAGCAGCTTACAGCAGTCCTCCTACGAGCAGTACTTC	CASSLQQSSYEQYF
13	few	TRBJ2-5	TRBV18	NA	TGTGCCAGCTCACCATCCTACCAAGAGACCCAGTACTTC	CASSPSYQETQYF
16	NA	TRBJ2-1	TRBV7-7	TRBD2	TGTGCCAGCAGCAAACACGGAGCGGGGGGCCACAATGAGCAGTTCTTC	CASSKHGAGGHNEQFF
11	NA	TRBJ2-5	TRBV15	NA	TGTGCCACCAGCAGAGATGAGACCCAGTACTTC	CATSRDETQYF
11	NA	TRBJ1-1	TRBV29-1	TRBD1	TGCAGCGTATCGACAGGGTCCCAAGCTTTCTTT	CSVSTGSQAFF
13	few	TRBJ2-7	TRBV29-1	TRBD1	TGCAGCGTCCGAAACAGGGGGAGCTACGAGCAGTACTTC	CSVRNRGSYEQYF
15	NA	TRBJ1-6	TRBV30	NA	TGTGCCTGGAGTTCAGCCATCGGTCGGAATTCACCCCTCCACTTT	CAWSSAIGRNSPLHF
14	once	TRBJ2-6	TRBV29-1	NA	TGCAGCGTTGCTGGGTACTCTGGGGCCAACGTCCTGACTTTC	CSVAGYSGANVLTF
15	few	TRBJ2-2	TRBV7-9	NA	TGTGCCAGCAGCTTAATCGGGGGAGACACCGGGGAGCTGTTTTTT	CASSLIGGDTGELFF
14	NA	TRBJ2-1	TRBV27	NA	TGTGCCAGCAGTTTAGAGGGGATAAACAATGAGCAGTTCTTC	CASSLEGINNEQFF
15	NA	TRBJ2-6	TRBV11-1	NA	TGTGCCAGCAGCAGAACGGACGACTTGACCAACGTCCTGACTTTC	CASSRTDDLTNVLTF
13	NA	TRBJ2-4	TRBV4-2	NA	TGTGCCAGCAGCCAAGAAAGGGCGGGCATTCAGTACTTC	CASSQERAGIQYF
17	NA	TRBJ2-2	TRBV4-3	TRBD1	TGCGCCAGCAGCCCCCAAGTGGGACAGGGGGAGGACGGGGAGCTGTTTTTT	CASSPQVGQGEDGELFF
14	NA	TRBJ1-1	TRBV7-2	TRBD1	TGTGCCAGCAGCTCTTATACAGGGGGCACTGAAGCTTTCTTT	CASSSYTGGTEAFF
13	NA	TRBJ2-2	TRBV29-1	TRBD1	TGCAGCGTTGGGCAGGGGGCGACCGGGGAGCTGTTTTTT	CSVGQGATGELFF
17	NA	TRBJ1-5	TRBV2	NA	TGTGCCAGCAGCGGGGAGTCACAGCTCCCGCGGACTCAGCCCCAGCATTTT	CASSGESQLPRTQPQHF
10	NA	TRBJ1-1	TRBV2	NA	TGTGCCAGCACCCAATTAGGAGCTTTCTTT	CASTQLGAFF
15	NA	TRBJ2-1	TRBV4-3	TRBD2	TGCGCCAGCAGCCTTCTGGCGGGGGGGGCAAATGAGCAGTTCTTC	CASSLLAGGANEQFF
15	NA	TRBJ2-5	TRBV7-2	TRBD1	TGTGCCAGCAGCAAGGACAGGCCCTACATCGAGACCCAGTACTTC	CASSKDRPYIETQYF
13	few	TRBJ2-2	TRBV30	NA	TGTGCCTGGAGCGGGGCTGTGGGCGGGGAGCTGTTTTTT	CAWSGAVGGELFF
16	NA	TRBJ1-1	TRBV7-2	NA	TGTGCCAGCAGCTCCTCGGGACCCATCTCCGCCAGTGAAGCTTTCTTT	CASSSSGPISASEAFF
16	NA	TRBJ1-3	TRBV5-1	NA	TGCGCCAGCAGCTTGATGTCGGGCTCATCTGGAAACACCATATATTTT	CASSLMSGSSGNTIYF
13	NA	TRBJ2-7	TRBV2	NA	TGTGCCAGCCTCTTCGGGACTTCCAACGAGCAGTACTTC	CASLFGTSNEQYF
14	once	TRBJ1-1	TRBV9	NA	TGTGCCAGCAGCGGTGAAAAGGGTGTCTCTGAAGCTTTCTTT	CASSGEKGVSEAFF
11	NA	TRBJ2-5	TRBV29-1	NA	TGCAGCGGGGGACTGCAAGAGACCCAGTACTTC	CSGGLQETQYF
15	NA	TRBJ2-7	TRBV5-1	TRBD1	TGCGCCAGCAGCCCGACGAAGGGACAGGTGATCGAGCAGTACTTC	CASSPTKGQVIEQYF
12	NA	TRBJ2-3	TRBV10-3	NA	TGTGCCATCAGTGAGTGGTTAGATACGCAGTATTTT	CAISEWLDTQYF
15	many	TRBJ1-3	TRBV28	TRBD1	TGTGCCAGCAGCCTAGGGGGCACGGTTGGAAACACCATATATTTT	CASSLGGTVGNTIYF
11	NA	TRBJ2-5	TRBV28	NA	TGTGCCAGCAGTTTGCAAGAGACCCAGTACTTC	CASSLQETQYF
11	NA	TRBJ2-1	TRBV29-1	NA	TGCAGCGTTGACAGGGGTCATGAGCAGTTCTTC	CSVDRGHEQFF
14	few	TRBJ1-1	TRBV23-1	NA	TGCGCCAGCAGTCGGGACCAGGGAAACACTGAAGCTTTCTTT	CASSRDQGNTEAFF
17	NA	TRBJ1-1	TRBV15	NA	TGTGCCACCAGCAGAGACCCCCCGGGGGGGTTGAACACTGAAGCTTTCTTT	CATSRDPPGGLNTEAFF